This entry is about one T cell receptor beta chain. Its specificity is not known. The sample originates from a study of T cell responses to AZD1222 COVID-19 vaccine. This CDR3 has 14 residues. The V gene lost 8 bases and the J gene lost 0 bases, with 11 bases spanning the gap. CDR1 is ENHRY, CDR2 SYGVKD, per germline. The assay was immunoSEQ multiplex PCR, and TCRdb's table has in-frame clones only and misses some. This table holds about 85,000 clones, 75% to 90% found once. Broader study findings: The study found Spike-specific TCR breadth and depth rose after two AZD1222 doses. It was only a handful of AZD1222 recipients who were seropositive at baseline. Nearly half of unique spike-specific TCRs reportedly avoided B.1.351 and B.1.1.7 mutated regions.

The source of this sequence is an adult in good health. The source material was peripheral blood, sampled on day 0 of AZD1222 vaccination. V gene TRBV10-3 combines with J gene TRBJ1-5; no clear D gene. CDR3 loop: CAIGPDNSNQPQHF. CDR3 DNA sequence: TGTGCCATCGGGCCAGACAATAGCAATCAGCCCCAGCATTTT.